The 8 T cell receptor beta chains in this list originate from one sample, sequenced in a study of CD4+ T cells in melanoma. Here immunoSEQ multiplex PCR was the method, and the copy in TCRdb shows in-frame clones only, minus some. The sample lists 110,000 to 150,000 clones, 85% to 95% seen once, with about 1.5% in the top ten. The source is a human donor with melanoma.

The chain carries TRBV18 and TRBJ1-4; 8 bases map to TRBD1. The germline CDR1 and CDR2 sequences are KGHSH and LQKENI. V gave up 6 bases and J gave up 8 bases; unmatched junction bases: 5. The CDR3 is 13 amino acids. DNA of the CDR3: TGTGCCAGCTCCTTCGGACAGGGAGAAAAACTGTTTTTT. As protein: CASSFGQGEKLFF. Based on the CDR3 plus reference TRBV18 and TRBJ1-4, the full variable domain is NAGVMQNPRHLVRRRGQEARLRCSPMKGHSHVYWYRQLPEEGLKFMVYLQKENIIDESGMPKERFSAEFPKEGPSILRIQQVVRGDSAAYFCASSFGQGEKLFFGSGTQLSVL.

The chain uses TRBV5-1 and TRBJ2-5; 12 bases agree with TRBD2. V shed 4 bases, J shed 4 bases, and the junction held 8 bases outside the gene matches. The CDR3 length is 16 residues. Germline lookup yields CDR1 SGHRS and CDR2 YFSETQ. The CDR3 loop is CASSPGLAGRGETQYF. In DNA, the CDR3 is TGCGCCAGCAGCCCAGGACTAGCGGGGAGAGGAGAGACCCAGTACTTC.

V is TRBV27 and J is TRBJ2-7, with D possibly being TRBD1 or TRBD2 (5 bases each). Germline V gene data show CDR1 as MNHEY and CDR2 as SMNVEV (reference sequence). The CDR3 is made up of 17 amino acids. Between the trimmed V and J ends, which lost 2 bases and 2 bases, there was a span of 19 bases. The CDR3 nucleotides are TGTGCCAGCAGTTTACTCTCGCCGGGAAGAGGGGCCTACGAGCAGTACTTC. It is translated as CASSLLSPGRGAYEQYF.

CDR3 region: CASSYPGQSYEQYF. CDR3 nucleotides: TGTGCCAGCAGTTACCCCGGACAGAGTTACGAGCAGTACTTC. The V and J genes are TRBV6-6 and TRBJ2-7; TRBD1 might be the D (6 bases). Deletions cut 2 bases from V and 4 bases from J, with 12 bases between. The CDR3 loop spans 14 amino acids. Germline lookup yields CDR1 MNHNY and CDR2 SVGAGI (reference sequence).

This chain joins TRBV18 and TRBJ1-5; no clear D gene. This CDR3 is 13 amino acids long. Trimming cost V 2 bases and J 3 bases, with 5 bases left between them. CDR1 is KGHSH, CDR2 LQKENI, per germline. CDR3 coding DNA: TGTGCCAGCTCACCAGGGTTCAATCAGCCCCAGCATTTT. This encodes CASSPGFNQPQHF.

The chain employs TRBV5-1 and TRBJ2-1; 8 bases agree with TRBD2. Trimming cost V 5 bases and J 3 bases; bases outside gene matches: 7. From germline, CDR1 is SGHRS and CDR2 YFSETQ. The CDR3 is 15 amino acids. The CDR3 DNA reads as TGCGCCAGCAGTCCCGGGGGGGCCGACTACAATGAGCAGTTCTTC. This sequence encodes CASSPGGADYNEQFF.

This CDR3 reads CASSPRGFLGDGNTEAFF. The CDR3 DNA reads TGTGCCAGCAGCCCCCGGGGGTTCCTAGGGGATGGGAACACTGAAGCTTTCTTT. The genes are TRBV5-8 and TRBJ1-1, with TRBD1 as a possible D gene (5 bases). The CDR3 runs 18 residues. Between the trimmed V and J ends, which lost 4 bases and 1 base, there was a span of 23 bases. CDR1 and CDR2 from the germline V gene are SGHTS and YDEGEE. The whole variable domain, filled in from reference TRBV5-8 and TRBJ1-1, reads EAGVTQSPTHLIKTRGQQATLRCSPISGHTSVYWYQQALGLGLQFLLWYDEGEERNRGNFPPRFSGRQFPNYSSELNVNALELEDSALYLCASSPRGFLGDGNTEAFFGQGTRLTVV.

This chain joins TRBV13 and TRBJ1-1, with D hard to call. V was shortened by 5 bases and J by 6 bases, with 10 bases between the two germline ends. The CDR3 covers 12 residues. The germline V gene encodes CDR1 PRHDT and CDR2 FYEKMQ (reference sequence). The CDR3 DNA reads as TGTGCCAGCAGCCCTGCCTCGGCTGAAGCTTTCTTT. As protein: CASSPASAEAFF.